The 22 T cell receptor beta chains reported below all come from one sample, sequenced in a study of cytomegalovirus exposure and HLA in healthy donors. Both 60 Vbeta primers and 13 Jbeta primers went into the PCR. The table came from immunoSEQ multiplex PCR; TCRdb's copy has only in-frame clones and leaves some out. Counted here are 150,000 to 180,000 clones, about 68% occurring once; the ten biggest clones make up under 2.5%. Sample: PBMCs. Receptors were obtained from a man between 25 and 39 years old in good health and CMV-seronegative.

The chain is built from TRBV28 and TRBJ2-3; tentatively, D is TRBD2 (7 bases). Germline CDR1 is MDHEN and CDR2 is SYDVKM. The germline V and J ends were trimmed by 8 bases and 5 bases, with 20 bases remaining between them. The CDR3 is made up of 15 amino acids. In DNA form, the CDR3 reads TGTGCCAGCGGTGTTAGGGGGGGGAGACGAGATACGCAGTATTTT. Its protein is CASGVRGGRRDTQYF.

The chain links TRBV2 to TRBJ2-2; 10 nucleotides align to TRBD2. Germline assignment: CDR1 SNHLY and CDR2 FYNNEI. V trimming: 7 bases; J trimming: 7 bases; junction bases outside the gene matches: 6. The CDR3 covers 14 residues. This CDR3 reads CASKPGLAIGELFF. CDR3 sequence (DNA): TGTGCCAGCAAACCGGGACTAGCGATCGGGGAGCTGTTTTTT. Combining the CDR3 with reference TRBV2 and TRBJ2-2 gives the whole variable domain EPEVTQTPSHQVTQMGQEVILRCVPISNHLYFYWYRQILGQKVEFLVSFYNNEISEKSEIFDDQFSVERPDGSNFTLKIRSTKLEDSAMYFCASKPGLAIGELFFGEGSRLTVL.

The rearrangement links TRBV28 to TRBJ2-1; 9 bases align to TRBD2. CDR1 is MDHEN, CDR2 SYDVKM, per germline. The CDR3 spans 14 residues. V was pared by 8 bases and J by 7 bases, with 9 bases of the junction left unmatched. This CDR3 reads CASFNPGLANEQFF. Here the CDR3 DNA reads TGTGCCAGCTTCAACCCGGGACTAGCAAATGAGCAGTTCTTC.

The rearrangement links TRBV4-3 to TRBJ1-4, with D unclear. The CDR3 covers 18 residues. Trimming took 0 bases from V and 1 from J, leaving 15 bases between them. Per the germline V gene, CDR1 is LGHNA and CDR2 is YSLEER. The CDR3 DNA reads as TGCGCCAGCAGCCAAGACGGAGGGCCACGGCAAACTAATGAAAAACTGTTTTTT. This encodes CASSQDGGPRQTNEKLFF.

The chain has TRBV30 and TRBJ2-7, with D possibly TRBD1 on 5 matching bases. The ends were cut back, 1 base at V and 6 bases at J, with 7 bases in the middle. This CDR3 has 11 residues. CDR1 is GTSNPN, CDR2 SVGIG, per germline (reference sequence). The CDR3 reads CAWSGTFEQYF. The CDR3 region has the DNA TGTGCCTGGAGTGGGACATTCGAGCAGTACTTC. Complete variable domain (other parts from reference TRBV30 and TRBJ2-7): SQTIHQWPATLVQPVGSPLSLECTVEGTSNPNLYWYRQAAGRGLQLLFYSVGIGQISSEVPQNLSASRPQDRQFILSSKKLLLSDSGFYLCAWSGTFEQYFGPGTRLTVT.

This clone has just a few counts. This chain links TRBV29-1 with TRBJ2-5; possible D gene TRBD1, 6 bases. This CDR3 contains 14 residues. Germline CDR1 SQVTM, CDR2 ANQGSEA. Deletions cut 4 bases from V and 2 bases from J, with 14 bases between. The CDR3: CSVADPGTQETQYF. In nucleotides, the CDR3 is TGCAGCGTTGCTGATCCGGGGACACAAGAGACCCAGTACTTC. The full variable domain, its missing parts supplied by reference TRBV29-1 and TRBJ2-5, is SAVISQKPSRDICQRGTSLTIQCQVDSQVTMMFWYRQQPGQSLTLIATANQGSEATYESGFVIDKFPISRPNLTFSTLTVSNMSPEDSSIYLCSVADPGTQETQYFGPGTRLLVL.

The table lists this clone with a few counts. The V gene is TRBV10-3, the J gene TRBJ2-2, with TRBD2 as a possible D gene (5 bases). The V and J ends lost 10 bases and 4 bases respectively, with 10 bases between them. CDR1 is ENHRY and CDR2 is SYGVKD in the germline V gene. The CDR3 loop spans 12 amino acids. CDR3 sequence (DNA): TGTGCCAGCCTCGGGGTCACCGGGGAGCTGTTTTTT. Its translation is CASLGVTGELFF.

The CDR3 reads CASSFLRGQETQYF. The CDR3 nucleotides read TGCGCCAGCAGCTTTCTTCGGGGCCAAGAGACCCAGTACTTC. V gene TRBV5-1 combines with J gene TRBJ2-5, with D possibly being TRBD2 (5 bases). CDR1 is SGHRS, CDR2 YFSETQ, per germline. The CDR3 is 14 amino acids. V dropped 2 bases and J dropped 1 base, with 9 bases sitting between them.

J is TRBJ2-2 and V is TRBV2; TRBD1 might be the D (5 bases). Trimming removed 6 bases at V and 4 bases at J, with 15 bases between. The CDR3 has 15 residues. The germline CDR1 and CDR2 sequences are SNHLY and FYNNEI. CDR3 residues: CASSLDSFGTGELFF. The CDR3 DNA reads TGTGCCAGCAGCCTCGACAGTTTCGGCACCGGGGAGCTGTTTTTT.

J is TRBJ2-6 and V is TRBV19; 12 positions agree with TRBD1. The V gene end was trimmed by 11 bases and the J gene end by 3 bases; junction bases not matched to a gene: 5. This CDR3 has 15 residues. Per the germline V gene, CDR1 is LNHDA and CDR2 is SQIVND (reference sequence). The CDR3 protein is CAAGTGGVGANVLTF. The CDR3 bases are TGTGCCGCTGGGACAGGGGGCGTTGGGGCCAACGTCCTGACTTTC.

V is TRBV5-6 and J is TRBJ2-3, with 7 bases identical to TRBD2. CDR1 SGHDT and CDR2 YYEEEE come from the germline V gene. The CDR3 runs 17 residues. With 4 bases clipped from V and 2 bases from J, the junction kept 13 bases outside the gene matches. CDR3 amino acids: CASSAELRGGPTDTQYF. The CDR3 DNA follows: TGTGCCAGCAGCGCCGAACTCCGCGGGGGACCCACAGATACGCAGTATTTT.

The gene calls are TRBV19 and TRBJ2-1; 7 bases are a match to TRBD1. The CDR3 length is 16 residues. Germline V CDR1 and CDR2: LNHDA, SQIVND (reference sequence). Trimming took 6 bases from V and 0 from J; bases not matched to a gene: 8. In DNA, the CDR3 is TGTGCCAGTAGACAGAGACAGGGAAACTCCTACAATGAGCAGTTCTTC. It is translated as CASRQRQGNSYNEQFF.

The chain joins TRBV7-9 to TRBJ2-7, with D maybe TRBD1 (5 bases). Germline V lookup: CDR1 SEHNR, CDR2 FQNEAQ (reference sequence). Between the trimmed V and J ends, which lost 5 bases and 4 bases, there was a span of 12 bases. The CDR3 loop spans 13 amino acids. The CDR3: CASSHRTFYEQYF. In DNA form, the CDR3 reads TGTGCCAGCAGCCACCGGACATTTTACGAGCAGTACTTC.

To note about this clone: Other DNA sequences within the sample encode an identical CDR3. The V gene is TRBV27, the J gene TRBJ2-5, with 11 bases that match TRBD2. In germline, CDR1 is MNHEY, CDR2 SMNVEV (reference sequence). CDR3 length equals 14 residues. With 8 bases clipped from V and 5 bases from J, the junction kept 7 bases outside the gene matches. The DNA of the CDR3 is TGTGCCAGCTCTGGGACTAGCGGAAGGGAGACCCAGTACTTC. Residues: CASSGTSGRETQYF.

The sample holds one count of this clone. The chain combines TRBV11-2 with TRBJ2-5, with 14 bases fitting TRBD2. The CDR3 totals 15 residues. V dropped 4 bases and J dropped 5; count of bases not matched to a gene: 3. CDR1 is SGHAT and CDR2 is FQNNGV in the germline V gene. The CDR3 DNA is TGTGCCAGCAGCTCGGGACTAGCGGGGGTGGAGACCCAGTACTTC. This encodes CASSSGLAGVETQYF. Using reference TRBV11-2 and TRBJ2-5 for the parts outside the CDR3, the full variable domain is EAGVAQSPRYKIIEKRQSVAFWCNPISGHATLYWYQQILGQGPKLLIQFQNNGVVDDSQLPKDRFSAERLKGVDSTLKIQPAKLEDSAVYLCASSSGLAGVETQYFGPGTRLLVL.

This chain joins TRBV28 and TRBJ2-7, with 12 bases that match TRBD1. The CDR3 extends over 13 amino acids. Germline V gene data show CDR1 as MDHEN and CDR2 as SYDVKM. Trimming at V came to 6 bases and at J to 5 bases, leaving 2 bases not matched to a gene. The CDR3 spells CASRRDRGHEQYF. The CDR3 DNA is TGTGCCAGCAGGAGGGACAGGGGGCACGAGCAGTACTTC.

The V gene is TRBV18, the J gene TRBJ2-1; D possibly corresponds to TRBD2 (6 bases). Germline V gene data show CDR1 as KGHSH and CDR2 as LQKENI. The CDR3 has 16 amino acids. With 0 bases removed from V and 4 bases from J, the gap between germline ends came to 13 bases. The DNA for the CDR3 is TGTGCCAGCTCACCACCGGAGAGCGGGCTTTACAATGAGCAGTTCTTC. Amino acid sequence: CASSPPESGLYNEQFF.

The CDR3 is CASKFDFRTYEQYF. CDR3 coding DNA: TGTGCCAGCAAATTTGACTTCCGGACCTACGAGCAGTACTTC. V gene TRBV27 combines with J gene TRBJ2-7; D is uncertain. The CDR3 spans 14 residues. Per the germline V gene, CDR1 is MNHEY and CDR2 is SMNVEV (reference sequence). The V and J ends lost 7 bases and 2 bases respectively, with 15 bases between them.

The rearrangement joins TRBV19 to TRBJ2-2, with TRBD1 matching over 10 bases. The CDR3 spans 15 residues. Germline CDR1 is LNHDA and CDR2 is SQIVND (reference sequence). V trimming: 5 bases; J trimming: 4 bases; junction bases outside the gene matches: 4. The CDR3 bases are TGTGCCAGTAGTTCCGACAGGGGGCTCACCGGGGAGCTGTTTTTT. Protein product: CASSSDRGLTGELFF.

CDR3 amino acids: CASTPGQNTEAFF. The CDR3 DNA sequence: TGTGCCAGCACCCCGGGACAGAACACTGAAGCTTTCTTT. The genes are TRBV2 and TRBJ1-1, with TRBD1 as a possible D gene (6 bases). CDR1 is SNHLY and CDR2 is FYNNEI in the germline V gene. V gave up 7 bases and J gave up 1 base, with 10 bases separating them. The CDR3 length is 13 residues.

Only one count was recorded for this clone. Other DNA sequences in the sample encode the same CDR3. In DNA form, the CDR3 reads TGCAGCGTTGAAGGACAGGGGGCAGATACGCAGTATTTT. This translates into CSVEGQGADTQYF. This chain joins TRBV29-1 and TRBJ2-3, with TRBD1 matching over 9 bases. The ends lost 1 base at V and 4 bases at J; junction bases unmatched: 0. The CDR3 is 13 amino acids. Germline V lookup: CDR1 SQVTM, CDR2 ANQGSEA.

This clone was recorded once. The rearrangement uses TRBV21-1 and TRBJ2-5; the table assigns TRBD1, which was not confirmed against the DNA. TRBV21-1 is recorded as a pseudogene. The CDR3 extends over 15 amino acids. CDR3 nucleotide sequence: TGTGCCAGCAGCAAACGGACAGGGGATCAAGAGACCCAGTACTTC. This codes for CASSKRTGDQETQYF.